The rows below give T cell receptor beta chains drawn from one sample of a study of T-cell reconstitution after alpha-beta-depleted transplantation in children. TCRdb reanalysed the PCR reads using MiXCR and keeps one entry per CDR3 protein. The table shows more than 450,000 distinct CDR3 sequences, with roughly 18% occurring only once. The sequencing here drew on PBMCs from the stem cell graft donor, taken from the stem cell graft. These receptors were collected from a human donor who donated a stem cell graft to a child with acute lymphoblastic leukemia. CDR3s include the opening cysteine and the closing phenylalanine or tryptophan. A D gene is named only where the DNA matches it firmly. Some rows have no size entry. The others give once, few or many, or a class for an expanded clone.

J gene,clone size,D gene,V gene,CDR3 DNA,CDR3 protein
TRBJ2-7,many,NA,TRBV27,TGTGCCAGCAGTTTAGGGTCGGACGAGCAGTACTTC,CASSLGSDEQYF
TRBJ2-2,NA,NA,TRBV29-1,TGCAGCGTTGAAACGGGTACGAACACCGGGGAGCTGTTTTTT,CSVETGTNTGELFF
TRBJ2-1,few,TRBD1,TRBV12-3/TRBV12-4,TGTGCCAGCAGTTTACGCTCTTCCCTCGGGACAGGGAGGGATGAGCAGTTCTTC,CASSLRSSLGTGRDEQFF
TRBJ1-2,NA,NA,TRBV20-1,TGCAGTGCTTGGAGGGGGGGGGTTGATGGCTACACCTTC,CSAWRGGVDGYTF
TRBJ2-2,few,NA,TRBV2,TGTGCCAGCAGTGTTTTCGGGACCGGGGAGCTGTTTTTT,CASSVFGTGELFF
TRBJ2-1,NA,NA,TRBV25-1,TGTGCCTCCTGGGGGGAGCTGGGGTATGAGCAGTTCTTC,CASWGELGYEQFF
TRBJ2-1,NA,TRBD1,TRBV4-1,TGCGCCAGCAGCCAAAGGCGGTTTTTAGGGGGACAGGGCAATGAGCAGTTCTTC,CASSQRRFLGGQGNEQFF
TRBJ1-4,NA,TRBD1,TRBV5-1,TGCGCCAGCAGCCTCGTTTCGACAGGGGCAAATGGAAAACTGTTTTTT,CASSLVSTGANGKLFF
TRBJ1-5,few,TRBD1,TRBV7-9,TGTGCCAGCAGCCCGAGGACAGGGCAGCCCCAGCATTTT,CASSPRTGQPQHF
TRBJ2-2,NA,NA,TRBV12-3/TRBV12-4,TGTGCCAGCAGGGCCGCCTACGGGGAGCTGTTTTTT,CASRAAYGELFF
TRBJ2-7,NA,NA,TRBV9,TGTGCCAGCAGCGTAGGGACACTTAGCTCCTACGAGCAGTACTTC,CASSVGTLSSYEQYF
TRBJ2-7,few,NA,TRBV9,TGTGCCAGCAGCGAGGAGAGCGCGGGGCCCTACGAGCAGTACTTC,CASSEESAGPYEQYF
TRBJ2-7,NA,NA,TRBV20-1,TGCAGTGCTAGGATCCAGGGCCGGCGGAGCTACGAGCAGTACTTC,CSARIQGRRSYEQYF
TRBJ2-6,few,NA,TRBV19,TGTGCCAGTAGTCCGGGTTTGGATGGGGCCAACGTCCTGACTTTC,CASSPGLDGANVLTF
TRBJ2-1,few,NA,TRBV2,TGTGCCAGCACGGGTTATGGCCATGAGCAGTTCTTC,CASTGYGHEQFF
TRBJ2-7,few,NA,TRBV4-2,TGTGCCAGCAGCCAGTACAGGGCCCTAGTCTACGAGCAGTACTTC,CASSQYRALVYEQYF
TRBJ1-1,NA,NA,TRBV5-1,TGCGCCAGCAGCTTGGCGGTGACGGCTGAAGCTTTCTTT,CASSLAVTAEAFF
TRBJ2-7,few,TRBD2,TRBV5-1,TGCGCCAGCAGCGGGGGACTAGCGGAACTCTCCTACGAGCAGTACTTC,CASSGGLAELSYEQYF
TRBJ2-1,few,TRBD2,TRBV13,TGTGCCAGCAGCCCAAGGACTAGCGGGAGGGCCCGTACCAATGAGCAGTTCTTC,CASSPRTSGRARTNEQFF
TRBJ2-3,NA,TRBD1,TRBV7-7,TGTGCCAGCAGCCGTCTAATAGAGGGGGCGTGGGATACGCAGTATTTT,CASSRLIEGAWDTQYF
TRBJ2-7,many,NA,TRBV12-3/TRBV12-4,TGTGCCAGCAGTTTAAGGGGGAGGTCCTACGAGCAGTACTTC,CASSLRGRSYEQYF
TRBJ2-3,few,NA,TRBV25-1,TGTGCCAGCAGCCGATCGGGACGGCCCTTGCTTGAGGATACGCAGTATTTT,CASSRSGRPLLEDTQYF
TRBJ1-2,NA,NA,TRBV29-1,TGCAGCGTTGAAGATCCGTCAGGGCCTAACTATGGCTACACCTTC,CSVEDPSGPNYGYTF
TRBJ2-2,many,NA,TRBV29-1,TGCAGCGTTCCCTTGGACACCTCTGCCGGGGAGCTGTTTTTT,CSVPLDTSAGELFF
TRBJ2-7,few,NA,TRBV29-1,TGCAGCGTTGTCGGTCTAGCGTCCCCCCACGAGCAGTACTTC,CSVVGLASPHEQYF
TRBJ2-1,NA,NA,TRBV4-1,TGCGCCAGCAGCCACTCCGCCGGGAACGCCTACAATGAGCAGTTCTTC,CASSHSAGNAYNEQFF
TRBJ2-1,few,TRBD1,TRBV9,TGTGCCAGCAGCGTAGCCAGGACAGGGGGCGGCTACAATGAGCAGTTCTTC,CASSVARTGGGYNEQFF
TRBJ2-4,few,NA,TRBV2,TGTGCCAGCAGGTTCTCCGTAGCCAAAAACATTCAGTACTTC,CASRFSVAKNIQYF
TRBJ2-5,NA,NA,TRBV10-3,TGTGCCATCAGGCCAGGACTGGAAGTGGAGACCCAGTACTTC,CAIRPGLEVETQYF
TRBJ2-6,few,NA,TRBV5-1,TGCGCCAGCAGCCTAACCAGGACACCAGTCTCTGGGGCCAACGTCCTGACTTTC,CASSLTRTPVSGANVLTF
TRBJ1-4,NA,NA,TRBV4-1,TGCGCCAGCAGCTCGGGGGCTCTGGATGAAAAACTGTTTTTT,CASSSGALDEKLFF
TRBJ2-1,few,NA,TRBV20-1,TGCAGTGCTAGAGATGAGGGGTGGGATGAGCAGTTCTTC,CSARDEGWDEQFF
TRBJ2-1,NA,TRBD1,TRBV3-1,TGTGCCAGCAGCCGAGGGACAGGGGGGAAAGTTGATGAGCAGTTCTTC,CASSRGTGGKVDEQFF
TRBJ1-2,NA,TRBD1,TRBV12-3/TRBV12-4,TGTGCCAGCAGTAGACAGGGGCGAGCTAACTATGGCTACACCTTC,CASSRQGRANYGYTF
TRBJ2-7,few,NA,TRBV3-1,TGTGCCAGCAGCCAAGGAGATGGTCACTACGAGCAGTACTTC,CASSQGDGHYEQYF
TRBJ2-1,NA,TRBD1,TRBV5-1,TGCGCCAGCAGGCCGCGGGACAGGGTCGATGAGCAGTTCTTC,CASRPRDRVDEQFF
TRBJ1-3,NA,NA,TRBV9,TGTGCCAGCAGCGTCTTTGGGACGAAAGGAAACACCATATATTTT,CASSVFGTKGNTIYF
TRBJ2-1,NA,NA,TRBV20-1,TGCAGTGCTATGTCAGACGAGCAGTTCTTC,CSAMSDEQFF
TRBJ2-3,NA,NA,TRBV12-3/TRBV12-4,TGTGCCAGCAGTCCCCGGTCTAGAGATGCGCAGTATTTT,CASSPRSRDAQYF
TRBJ2-1,few,TRBD2,TRBV15,TGTGCCACCAGCTTTAAGACTAGCGGGGGGCACAATGAGCAGTTCTTC,CATSFKTSGGHNEQFF
TRBJ2-3,NA,NA,TRBV7-2,TGTGCCAGCAGCCTCTCCCCCTGGGGGGGCACAGATACGCAGTATTTT,CASSLSPWGGTDTQYF